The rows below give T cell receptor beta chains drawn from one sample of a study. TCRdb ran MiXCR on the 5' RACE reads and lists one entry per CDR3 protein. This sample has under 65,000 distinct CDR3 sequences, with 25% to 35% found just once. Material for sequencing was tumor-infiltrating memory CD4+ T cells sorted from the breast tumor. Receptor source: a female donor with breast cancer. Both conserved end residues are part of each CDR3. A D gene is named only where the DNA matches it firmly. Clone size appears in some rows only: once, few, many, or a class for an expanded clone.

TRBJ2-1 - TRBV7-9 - TGTGCCAGCAGCTTAGAAGGGCAGGGGAATGAGCAGTTCTTC CASSLEGQGNEQFF
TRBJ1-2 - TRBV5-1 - TGCGCCAGCAGTCCGACCGCTAACTATGGCTACACCTTC CASSPTANYGYTF
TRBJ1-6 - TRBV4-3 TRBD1 TGCGCCAGCAGCCAGGCCGGGACAGGGGATCCCCTCCACTTT CASSQAGTGDPLHF
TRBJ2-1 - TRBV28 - TGTGCCAGCATGGGTCCCGGGAAAATCAATGAGCAGTTCTTC CASMGPGKINEQFF
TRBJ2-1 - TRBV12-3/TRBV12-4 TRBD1 TGTGCCAGCACCCTGGGGACAGGGGGGCACAATGAGCAGTGCTTC CASTLGTGGHNEQCF
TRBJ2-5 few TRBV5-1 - TGCGCCAGCAGGGAGGTAGGACCCCAAGAGACCCAGTACTTC CASREVGPQETQYF
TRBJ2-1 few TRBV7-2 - TGTGCCAGCAGCTTACAGACCGGGTTCGAAAAATATGAGCAGTTCTTC CASSLQTGFEKYEQFF
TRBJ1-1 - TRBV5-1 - TGCGCCAGCCAGGCCGGCAGCCTATGGAACACTGAAGCTTTCTTT CASQAGSLWNTEAFF
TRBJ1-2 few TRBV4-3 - TGCGCCAGCAGCCAATCAGGGAGCGGCTACACCTTC CASSQSGSGYTF
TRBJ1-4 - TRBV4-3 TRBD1 TGCGCCAGCAGCCCGGGACAGGTCGACGGAAAACTGTTTTTT CASSPGQVDGKLFF
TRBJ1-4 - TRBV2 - TGTGCCAGCAGTGAAGAACGGGTTGGAGTGGAAAAACTGTTTTTT CASSEERVGVEKLFF
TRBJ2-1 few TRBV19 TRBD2 TGTGCCAGTAGTCACCAGCGGGGGAGCTCCTACAATGAGCAGTTCTTC CASSHQRGSSYNEQFF
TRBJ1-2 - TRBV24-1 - TGTGCCACCATCCATCGACGGAAACCTGATGGCTACACCTTC CATIHRRKPDGYTF
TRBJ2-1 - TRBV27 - TGTGCCAGCAGAAGGGGCAAGGATGAGCAGTTCTTC CASRRGKDEQFF
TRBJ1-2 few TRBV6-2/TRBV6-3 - TGTGCCAGCTCGGTGCGGTATGGCTACACCTTC CASSVRYGYTF
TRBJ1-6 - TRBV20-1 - TGCAGTGCTCACTCAGGACGCAATAATTCACCCCTCCACTTT CSAHSGRNNSPLHF
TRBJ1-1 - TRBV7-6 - TGTGCCAGCAGCTTAATGGCGGGGGGAGGCACTGAAGCTTTCTTT CASSLMAGGGTEAFF
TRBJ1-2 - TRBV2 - TGTGCCAGCAGTGAAGGCCAGGACTATGGCTACACCTTC CASSEGQDYGYTF
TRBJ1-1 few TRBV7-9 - TGTGCCAGCAGCTCCGGCAGGGCTGTAGTCGCTTTCTTT CASSSGRAVVAFF
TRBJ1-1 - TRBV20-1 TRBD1 TGCAGTGCCCGCGTCCCGGGACAGGACACTGAAGCTTTCTTT CSARVPGQDTEAFF
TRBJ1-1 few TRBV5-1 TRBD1 TGCGCCAGCAGCTTGGGGACAGGGGGCGAAGCTTTCTTT CASSLGTGGEAFF
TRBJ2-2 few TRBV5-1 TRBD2 TGCGCCAGCAGCTTGACCTCTAGCGGGATCAACACCGGGGAGCTGTTTTTT CASSLTSSGINTGELFF
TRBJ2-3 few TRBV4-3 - TGCGCCAGCAGCCAAGAATACGGGAGACGAGATACGCAGTATTTT CASSQEYGRRDTQYF
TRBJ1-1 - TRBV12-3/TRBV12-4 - TGTGCCAGCAGTTTGTCTCCGCCGGGGACTGAAGCTTTCTTT CASSLSPPGTEAFF
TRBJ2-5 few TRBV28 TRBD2 TGTGCCAGCACCTCAGGGGTGGCTAGCGGGAGAAGGGCGGTTGAGACCCAGTACTTC CASTSGVASGRRAVETQYF
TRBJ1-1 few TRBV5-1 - TGCGCCAGCAGCTTGGTGGATTCTGAAGCTTTCTTT CASSLVDSEAFF
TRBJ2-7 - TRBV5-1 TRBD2 TGCGCCAGCCAAAGAGAACCTAGCGGGAATAGTCATTGGTTCACGTTC CASQREPSGNSHWFTF
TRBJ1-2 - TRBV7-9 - TGTGCCAGCAGCTTACAGGCTCGCGGTGGCTACACCTTC CASSLQARGGYTF
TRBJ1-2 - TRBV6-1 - TGTGCCAGCCTAAGCAGGGCAACCTCGTATGGCTACACCTTC CASLSRATSYGYTF
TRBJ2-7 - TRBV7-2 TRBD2 TGTGCCAGCAGCTTAGGGGGGGGACCCTACGAGCAATACTTC CASSLGGGPYEQYF
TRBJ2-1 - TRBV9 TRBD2 TGTGCCAGCAGCCCGGGGACTAGCGGCGGGGGTGAGCAGTTCTTC CASSPGTSGGGEQFF
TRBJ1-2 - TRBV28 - TGTGCCAGCACCCCGGACACCGTCTATGGCCACACCTTC CASTPDTVYGHTF
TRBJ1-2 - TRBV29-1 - TGCAGCGCAAATCAGGGGTCCGGGGTCTATGGCTACACCTTC CSANQGSGVYGYTF
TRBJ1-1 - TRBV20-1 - TGCAGTGCTAGAGAAATTAGATATTCCAGCACTGAAGCTTTCTTT CSAREIRYSSTEAFF
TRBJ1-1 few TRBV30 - TGTGCCTGGAGTCAAAGGGGGTCAGCTTTCTTT CAWSQRGSAFF
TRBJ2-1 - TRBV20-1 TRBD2 TGCAGTGCTAGGCCGACTAGCGGGAGTTCCGATGAGCAGTTCTTC CSARPTSGSSDEQFF
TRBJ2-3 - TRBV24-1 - TGTGCCACCAGTGATTTGTTGCGCGGGTGGATGCAGTATTTT CATSDLLRGWMQYF
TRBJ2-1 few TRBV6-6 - TGTGCCAGCAACCACCCGGACCCGTACAATGAGCAGTTCTTC CASNHPDPYNEQFF
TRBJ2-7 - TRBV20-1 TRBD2 TGCAGTGCGCCACGGCTAGCGGGAGAAGGCGAGCAGTACTTC CSAPRLAGEGEQYF
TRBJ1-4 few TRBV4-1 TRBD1 TGCGCCAGCAGCCAAGGAGGACAGGGAGTCTCCGAAAAACTGTTTTTT CASSQGGQGVSEKLFF
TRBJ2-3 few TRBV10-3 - TGTGCCATCAGTGGCCAGGCTCCCTCGGTAGATACGCAGTATTTT CAISGQAPSVDTQYF
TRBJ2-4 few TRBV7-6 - TGTGCCAGCAGCTTATCCGGCCCAGGCGCCGCCAAAAACATTCAGTACTTC CASSLSGPGAAKNIQYF
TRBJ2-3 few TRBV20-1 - TGCAGTGCCCATTTAAAAGCGGGACACAGGCAAGATACGCAGTATTTT CSAHLKAGHRQDTQYF
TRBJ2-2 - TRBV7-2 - TGTGCCAGCAGCCTCAGACAGACCGGGGAGCTGTTTTTT CASSLRQTGELFF
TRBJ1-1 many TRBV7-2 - TGTGCCAGCAGCATGACTCAGGGGTGGAACACTGAAGCTTTCTTT CASSMTQGWNTEAFF
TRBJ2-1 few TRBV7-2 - TGTGCCAGCAAACTACCCGCCTACAATGAGCAGTTCTTC CASKLPAYNEQFF
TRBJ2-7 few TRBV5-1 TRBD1 TGCGCCAGCGGGACAGGGGGCTCCTACGAGCAGTACTTC CASGTGGSYEQYF
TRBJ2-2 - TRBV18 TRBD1 TGTGCCAGCTCCGGACAGGCGAACACCGGGGAGCTGTTTTTT CASSGQANTGELFF
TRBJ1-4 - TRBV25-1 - TGTGCCAGCAGTGATTCCGGGACCCTCAGGGAAAAACTGTTTTTT CASSDSGTLREKLFF
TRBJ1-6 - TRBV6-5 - TGTGCCAGCAGCAGTACCCATAATTCACCCCTCCACTTT CASSSTHNSPLHF
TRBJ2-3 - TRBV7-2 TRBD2 TGTGCCAGCAGCCCGAGCGGGGTGGCAGATACGCAGTATTTT CASSPSGVADTQYF
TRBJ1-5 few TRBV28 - TGTGCCAGCAGTTTCCCAGCGACAGGAAGAAAGGGCAATCAGCCCCAGCATTTT CASSFPATGRKGNQPQHF
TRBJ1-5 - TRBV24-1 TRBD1 TGTGCCACCAGCGCCAGGGGACAGGGAGGTCAGCCCCAGCATTTT CATSARGQGGQPQHF